This TCR beta chain was captured in a study of blood T cell repertoires in COVID-19. Study in general: In each case, the material was cDNA or gDNA derived from T cells, B-cell-depleted T cells, or PBMCs.

Original processing notes: Estimates of nucleated cell counts were drawn from the amplification of reference gene primers. The method was immunoSEQ multiplex PCR; TCRdb's version includes in-frame clones alone and lacks a portion of them. That table gives V, J and clone size, and the DNA gave D and trimming. Among about 460,000 clones listed, approximately 86% were seen once. Germline lookup yields CDR1 SQVTM and CDR2 ANQGSEA. The CDR3 consists of 12 residues. Trimming stripped 3 bases from V and 5 bases from J, with 10 bases between. Donors of Cohort 3 who recovered were those that had two negative PCRs, clearance, or symptom resolution.

The chain couples TRBV29-1 to TRBJ1-1; the D gene is possibly TRBD1 (5 bases). Sequenced input: PBMCs or T cells enriched from blood (not recorded which). The sequence came from a woman aged 55-69 years who had recovered from COVID-19. Written as DNA, the CDR3 is TGCAGCGTTGATAACGGGGGAACTGAAGCTTTCTTT. It yields the protein CSVDNGGTEAFF.